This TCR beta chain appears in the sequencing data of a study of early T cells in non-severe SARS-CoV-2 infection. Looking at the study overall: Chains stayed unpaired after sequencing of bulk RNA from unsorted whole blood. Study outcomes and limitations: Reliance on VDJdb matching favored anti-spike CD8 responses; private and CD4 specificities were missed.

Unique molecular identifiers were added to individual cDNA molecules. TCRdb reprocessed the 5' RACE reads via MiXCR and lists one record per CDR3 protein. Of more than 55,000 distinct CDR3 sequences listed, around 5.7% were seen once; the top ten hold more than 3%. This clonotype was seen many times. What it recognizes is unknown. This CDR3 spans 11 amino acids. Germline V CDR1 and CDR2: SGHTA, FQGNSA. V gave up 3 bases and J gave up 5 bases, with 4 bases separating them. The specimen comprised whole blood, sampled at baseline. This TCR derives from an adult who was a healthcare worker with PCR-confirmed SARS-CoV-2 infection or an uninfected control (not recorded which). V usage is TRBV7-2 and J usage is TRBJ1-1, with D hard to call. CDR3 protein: CASSLRTEAFF. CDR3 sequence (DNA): TGTGCCAGCAGCTTGAGGACTGAAGCTTTCTTT.